Below are 21 T cell receptor beta chains sequenced from a single sample in a study of tumor-infiltrating lymphocytes in primary liver carcinoma. Alongside blood RNA obtained from unsorted whole blood, germline DNA was also extracted. The researchers produced TCR beta cDNA from roughly 500 ng total RNA with a constant-region primer. Sequencing libraries for TCR beta derived from three nested multiplex PCR rounds that used slightly modified ARM-PCR. Two initial PCR rounds of 10 to 11 cycles each paired TRBV1-TRBV30 forward primers with a C-beta reverse primer. TCRdb processed the multiplex PCR reads anew with MiXCR; each CDR3 protein has one entry. The sample contains about 310,000 distinct CDR3 sequences, approximately 54% of which appear only once. Specimen: peripheral blood. These receptors were collected from a woman aged 25 to 39 with primary liver carcinoma and hepatitis B virus infection.

This clonotype occurred a few times. The V gene is TRBV30, the J gene TRBJ2-3, with 10 bases aligning to TRBD1. The CDR3 is made up of 15 amino acids. V gave up 4 bases and J gave up 0 bases; unmatched junction bases: 4. Germline CDR1 GTSNPN, CDR2 SVGIG (reference sequence). CDR3 protein: CAWTGTGASTDTQYF. The CDR3 region has the DNA TGTGCCTGGACCGGGACAGGGGCTAGCACAGATACGCAGTATTTT.

This clonotype was observed at least ten times. The CDR3 sequence: CASSRDAVNTEAFF. CDR3 nucleotides: TGTGCCAGCTCCCGGGACGCGGTGAACACTGAAGCTTTCTTT. The gene calls are TRBV6-2 or TRBV6-3 and TRBJ1-1; tentative D call: TRBD1 (5 bases). CDR1 is MNHEY, CDR2 SVGEGT, per germline. The CDR3 loop spans 14 amino acids. The V and J ends lost 8 bases and 0 bases respectively, with 13 bases between them.

The V call is TRBV19, the J call TRBJ1-1; weak D call: TRBD1 (5 bases). Germline CDR1 LNHDA, CDR2 SQIVND (reference sequence). Trimming shortened V by 9 bases and J by 3 bases, and 17 bases separated the two germline ends. The CDR3 is 14 residues long. Here the CDR3 DNA reads TGTGCCAGCTCCCAGGTAGGGGTGCACACTGAAGCTTTCTTT. This encodes CASSQVGVHTEAFF.

The CDR3 sequence: CASSFVITEETQYF. The CDR3 region has the DNA TGTGCCAGCAGTTTTGTCATTACCGAAGAGACCCAGTACTTC. The J gene is TRBJ2-5, the V gene TRBV28; D is undetermined. The CDR3 is made up of 14 amino acids. Germline CDR1 is MDHEN and CDR2 is SYDVKM. V was clipped by 3 bases and J by 3 bases, with 11 bases between them.

V and J are TRBV28 and TRBJ2-5; D uncertain. The CDR3 extends over 15 amino acids. Germline V lookup: CDR1 MDHEN, CDR2 SYDVKM. Trimming cost V 4 bases and J 1 base, with 13 bases left between them. The CDR3 sequence: CASSSVPPSQETQYF. DNA of the CDR3: TGTGCCAGCAGTTCTGTGCCCCCGTCCCAAGAGACCCAGTACTTC.

The chain uses TRBV5-6 and TRBJ2-5, with 7 bases matching TRBD2. The junction had 15 bases not matched to a gene; V was cut back by 6 bases and J by 7 bases. The length of the CDR3 is 15 residues. Germline values: CDR1 SGHDT, CDR2 YYEEEE. CDR3 DNA: TGTGCCAGCAAGCTTGCCGGGGGGAGGAAGGTGACCCAGTACTTC. Amino acids: CASKLAGGRKVTQYF.

This clonotype was found a few times. The chain recombines TRBV7-8 with TRBJ2-5; TRBD1 or TRBD2 may be the D gene (6 bases each). The V end lost 6 bases, the J end lost 5 bases, and 19 bases lay between the germline ends. The CDR3 runs to 15 residues. Germline V gene data show CDR1 as SGHVS and CDR2 as FQNEAQ. The CDR3 loop reads CASSGNRGRSETQYF. CDR3 sequence (DNA): TGTGCCAGCAGTGGAAATCGGGGGCGCAGTGAGACCCAGTACTTC.

This clonotype was observed a few times. The V call is TRBV6-6, the J call TRBJ2-5; 7 nucleotides line up with TRBD1. V lost 6 bases to trimming and J lost 7 bases; unmatched junction nucleotides: 8. The CDR3 runs to 13 residues. Per the germline V gene, CDR1 is MNHNY and CDR2 is SVGAGI (reference sequence). CDR3 sequence reads: CASSWDRARTQYF. CDR3 DNA: TGTGCCAGCAGCTGGGACAGAGCACGGACCCAGTACTTC.

To note about this clonotype: In this CDR3 the conserved last residue, phenylalanine or tryptophan, is missing, so a read error is likely. V usage is TRBV19 and J usage is TRBJ2-1; perhaps TRBD1 as D (5 bases). In germline, CDR1 is LNHDA, CDR2 SQIVND (reference sequence). The CDR3 sequence is 12 residues long. This chain's CDR3 is CASRTGINEQFL. The CDR3 bases are TGTGCTAGTCGAACAGGCATCAATGAGCAGTTCTTA.

Concerning this clonotype: At one of its ends the junction is not consistent with the germline gene, which may arise from a read error. This chain connects TRBV7-2 to TRBJ1-2; D call uncertain. The CDR3 contains 12 residues. The germline gives CDR1 SGHTA, CDR2 FQGNSA. The CDR3 coding sequence is TGTGCCAGCAGCTTAGTGGGAAGAAGTACACACTTC. This encodes CASSLVGRSTHF.

Turning to this clonotype: Compared with germline, one end of the junction differs, possibly owing to a read error. J is TRBJ2-5 and V is TRBV4-3; 7 nucleotides align to TRBD1. This CDR3 is built from 16 residues. CDR1 and CDR2 from the germline V gene are LGHNA and YSLEER. CDR3 bases: TGTGCCAGCAGCAAAACCCCGGGACAGCCACAAGAGACCCAGTACTTC. Amino acids: CASSKTPGQPQETQYF.

This clonotype was observed a handful of times. Because it lacks the conserved phenylalanine or tryptophan at the end, this CDR3 is likely a read error. The chain recombines TRBV11-2 with TRBJ2-1, with D maybe TRBD1 (7 bases). Trimming took off 4 bases at V and 0 bases at J, with 16 bases between the two ends. The CDR3 consists of 17 residues. Per germline, CDR1 SGHAT and CDR2 FQNNGV. CDR3 in DNA: TGTGCCAGCAGCTGTACCTACAGGGGAGGCTCCTACAATGAGCAGTTCCTC. It translates to CASSCTYRGGSYNEQFL.

This clonotype was seen only a few times. This chain uses TRBV28 with TRBJ1-2; D gene ambiguous. The germline V gene encodes CDR1 MDHEN and CDR2 SYDVKM. The CDR3 runs to 14 residues. The V gene lost 6 bases and the J gene lost 7 bases, with 18 bases spanning the gap. This CDR3 is CASRPPANLGGYTF. CDR3 in DNA: TGTGCCAGCAGACCTCCTGCGAATTTGGGTGGCTACACCTTC.

As to this clonotype: Mismatch with germline at one junction end may stem from a read error. The V call is TRBV4-2, the J call TRBJ2-2; TRBD2 might be the D (5 bases). CDR1 is LGHNA and CDR2 is YNFKEQ in the germline V gene. The length of the CDR3 is 17 residues. In DNA form, the CDR3 reads TGTGCCAGCAGCCAAGCCCAAACCTCCCTGAACACCGGGAAGCTGTTTTTT. Its protein is CASSQAQTSLNTGKLFF.

The J gene is TRBJ2-1, the V gene TRBV6-1, with 10 bases fitting TRBD1. Germline CDR1 MNHNS, CDR2 SASEGT. Trimming at V came to 7 bases and at J to 6 bases, leaving 6 bases not matched to a gene. The CDR3 totals 14 residues. The CDR3 protein is CASTGTGALNEQFF. CDR3 coding DNA: TGTGCCAGCACTGGGACAGGGGCCCTCAATGAGCAGTTCTTC.

A note on this clonotype: One end of the junction is discordant with germline, which a read error may explain. This chain uses TRBV28 with TRBJ2-1; D gene uncertain. This CDR3 region has 14 residues. CDR1 MDHEN and CDR2 SYDVKM come from the germline V gene. The DNA of the CDR3 is TGTCCCAGCAGTTTTGTAGTGAGATACAATGAGCAGTTCTTC. The encoded protein is CPSSFVVRYNEQFF.

Remarks on this clonotype: With a much larger clone just one base away, this may be a read error. CDR3 protein: CASSHGKTEYF. In DNA, the CDR3 is TGTGCCAGCAGCCACGGGAAGACCGAGTACTTC. The rearrangement links TRBV6-2 or TRBV6-3 to TRBJ2-5; tentatively, D is TRBD2 (5 bases). The CDR3 covers 11 residues. Germline CDR1 reads MNHEY; CDR2 reads SVGEGT.

With respect to this clonotype: This sequence may be a read error, since a much larger clone differs from it by one base. The V and J genes are TRBV12-3 or TRBV12-4 and TRBJ1-6; D call uncertain. The CDR3 runs to 13 residues. The CDR3 DNA reads TGTGCCAGCACGGGGTTCGAGAATTCACCCCCCCACTTT. Translated: CASTGFENSPPHF.

Details on this clonotype: Just one base apart from a much larger clone, this may be a read error. The V and J genes are TRBV4-3 and TRBJ2-1; TRBD2 agrees at 11 bases. The CDR3 spans 15 residues. Per germline, CDR1 LGHNA and CDR2 YSLEER. The CDR3: CVSSQTSGSYNEQFF. The CDR3 DNA is TGTGTCAGCAGCCAAACTAGCGGGAGTTACAATGAGCAGTTCTTC.

The J gene is TRBJ2-6, the V gene TRBV10-2; 10 bases line up with TRBD1. The length of the CDR3 is 17 residues. The ends lost 4 bases at V and 0 bases at J; junction bases unmatched: 3. In germline, CDR1 is WSHSY, CDR2 SAAADI. CDR3 protein: CASSGGTGVSGANVLTF. DNA for the CDR3: TGCGCCAGCAGTGGGGGGACAGGGGTCTCTGGGGCCAACGTCCTGACTTTC.

Details on this clonotype: Germline and junction disagree at one end, which may indicate a read error. The genes are TRBV4-1 and TRBJ2-1; 7 bases match TRBD2. Germline CDR1 and CDR2: MGHRA and YSYEKL. The CDR3 sequence is 18 residues long. CDR3 amino acids: CGSSRRSLGGEKRNEQFF. CDR3 nucleotide sequence: TGCGGCAGCAGCCGAAGAAGCCTGGGGGGGGAGAAGCGGAATGAGCAGTTCTTC.